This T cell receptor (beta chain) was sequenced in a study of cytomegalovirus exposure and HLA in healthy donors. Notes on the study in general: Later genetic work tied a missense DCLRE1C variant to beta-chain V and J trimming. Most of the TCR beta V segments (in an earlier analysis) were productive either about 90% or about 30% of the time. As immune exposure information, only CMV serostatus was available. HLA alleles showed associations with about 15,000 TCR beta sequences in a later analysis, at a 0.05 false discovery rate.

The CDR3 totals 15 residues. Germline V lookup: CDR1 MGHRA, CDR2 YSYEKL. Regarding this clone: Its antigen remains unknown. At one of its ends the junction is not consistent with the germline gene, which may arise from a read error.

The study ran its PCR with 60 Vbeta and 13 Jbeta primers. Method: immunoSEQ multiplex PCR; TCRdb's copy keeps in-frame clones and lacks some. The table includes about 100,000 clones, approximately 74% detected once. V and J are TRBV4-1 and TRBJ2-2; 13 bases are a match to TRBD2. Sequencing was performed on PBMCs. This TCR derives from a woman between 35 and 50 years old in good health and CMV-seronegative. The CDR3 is CASSQGLAGAGELFF. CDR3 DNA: TGTGCCAGCAGCCAAGGACTAGCGGGAGCCGGGGAGCTGTTTTTT.